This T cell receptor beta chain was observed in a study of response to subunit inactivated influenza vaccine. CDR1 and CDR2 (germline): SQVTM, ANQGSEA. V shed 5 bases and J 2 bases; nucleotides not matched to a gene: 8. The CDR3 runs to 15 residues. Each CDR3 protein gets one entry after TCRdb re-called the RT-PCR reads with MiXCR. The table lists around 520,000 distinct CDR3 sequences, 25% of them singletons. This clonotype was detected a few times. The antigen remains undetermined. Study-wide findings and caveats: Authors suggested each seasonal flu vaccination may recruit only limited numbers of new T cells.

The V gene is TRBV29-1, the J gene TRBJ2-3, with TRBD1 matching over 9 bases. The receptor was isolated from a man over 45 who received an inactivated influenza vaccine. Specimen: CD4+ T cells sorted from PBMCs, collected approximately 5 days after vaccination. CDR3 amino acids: CSVWARDRATDTQYF. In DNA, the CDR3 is TGCAGCGTTTGGGCCCGGGACAGGGCCACAGATACGCAGTATTTT.